This TCR beta chain was sequenced in a study of beta chain features in type 1 diabetes. Broader study findings: The study found that naive, central memory and Treg TCRB repertoires appeared more similar in patients than in healthy donors.

The germline V gene encodes CDR1 SGHTA and CDR2 FQGNSA. After removal of 5 bases from V and 1 base from J, the junction contained 3 bases not matched to a gene. The CDR3 extends over 14 amino acids. This clone was recorded many times. What it recognizes is unknown. The entirety of the isolated RNA underwent reverse transcription, so expressed TCRB transcripts were sequenced. Measured with immunoSEQ multiplex PCR; TCRdb has only the in-frame clones, and not every one. The repertoire holds about 220,000 clones, with approximately 11% as singletons. This TCR came from a man between 18 and 35 years old in good health. What was sequenced was central memory CD4+ T cells from blood. This sequence joins TRBV7-2 and TRBJ2-5; 8 bases line up with TRBD1. This CDR3 is CASSPQGGQETQYF. The CDR3 nucleotides read TGTGCCAGCAGCCCACAGGGGGGCCAAGAGACCCAGTACTTC. Combining the CDR3 with reference TRBV7-2 and TRBJ2-5 gives the whole variable domain GAGVSQSPSNKVTEKGKDVELRCDPISGHTALYWYRQSLGQGLEFLIYFQGNSAPDKSGLPSDRFSAERTGGSVSTLTIQRTQQEDSAVYLCASSPQGGQETQYFGPGTRLLVL.